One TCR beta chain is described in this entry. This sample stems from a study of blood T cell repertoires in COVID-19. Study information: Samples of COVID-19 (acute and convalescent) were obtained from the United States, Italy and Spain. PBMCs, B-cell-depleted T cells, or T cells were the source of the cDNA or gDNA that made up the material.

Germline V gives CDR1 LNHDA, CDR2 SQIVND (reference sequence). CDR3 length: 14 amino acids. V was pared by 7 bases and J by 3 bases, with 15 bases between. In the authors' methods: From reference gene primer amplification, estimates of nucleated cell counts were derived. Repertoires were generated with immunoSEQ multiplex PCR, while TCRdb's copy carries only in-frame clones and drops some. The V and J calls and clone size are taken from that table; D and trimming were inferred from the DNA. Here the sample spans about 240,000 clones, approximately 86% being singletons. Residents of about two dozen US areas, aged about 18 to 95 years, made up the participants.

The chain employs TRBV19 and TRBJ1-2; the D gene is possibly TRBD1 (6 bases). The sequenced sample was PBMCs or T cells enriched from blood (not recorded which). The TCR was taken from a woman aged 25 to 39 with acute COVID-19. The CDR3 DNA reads TGTGCCAGTACTCCAGAACAGGGTCACTATGGCTACACCTTC. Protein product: CASTPEQGHYGYTF.